This entry lists 4 T cell receptor beta chains sequenced from one sample in a study of blood T cell repertoires in COVID-19. Sequencing was performed with immunoSEQ multiplex PCR; in TCRdb, only in-frame clones are kept and a portion is missing. The sample has 190,000 or so clones, 70% to 85% seen once; the top ten hold 6.5% to 7%. Sequencing was carried out using peripheral blood. These receptors were collected from a human donor with acute or convalescent COVID-19. The donor label of this sample is uncertain.

Only a few counts were recorded for this clone. The chain combines TRBV28 with TRBJ1-4; D gene ambiguous. Deletions cut 2 bases from V and 3 bases from J, with 10 bases between. The length of the CDR3 is 15 residues. CDR1 and CDR2 (germline): MDHEN, SYDVKM. The CDR3 DNA sequence: TGTGCCAGCAGTTTAAGGAGTGTTTCTAATGAAAAACTGTTTTTT. It codes for CASSLRSVSNEKLFF.

This chain joins TRBV28 and TRBJ2-7, with TRBD1 matching over 7 bases. Looked up from germline, CDR1 is MDHEN and CDR2 is SYDVKM. The length of the CDR3 is 13 residues. Unmatched junction bases numbered 7, after V lost 5 bases and J lost 6 bases. CDR3 loop: CASSPNPGGEQYF. Written as DNA, the CDR3 is TGTGCCAGCAGTCCGAACCCAGGGGGCGAGCAGTACTTC.

The CDR3 here is CASSSQGQGTYNEQFF. CDR3 sequence (DNA): TGTGCCAGCAGCTCCCAGGGACAGGGAACCTACAATGAGCAGTTCTTC. The chain has TRBV7-3 and TRBJ2-1; TRBD1 aligns across 9 bases. The CDR3 covers 16 residues. CDR1 and CDR2 from the germline V gene are SGHTA and FQGTGA. The V gene end was trimmed by 4 bases and the J gene end by 2 bases; junction bases not matched to a gene: 6.

This sequence joins TRBV5-1 and TRBJ2-7, with D tentatively TRBD2 (5 bases). CDR3 length equals 13 residues. V was shortened by 2 bases and J by 5 bases, with 11 bases between the two germline ends. Looked up from germline, CDR1 is SGHRS and CDR2 is YFSETQ. The CDR3 spells CASSLGPGNEQYF. The CDR3 DNA reads as TGCGCCAGCAGCTTAGGCCCCGGGAACGAGCAGTACTTC.